These 27 T cell receptor beta chains share one sample of origin, sequenced in a study of cytomegalovirus exposure and HLA in healthy donors. Primers included in the PCR were 60 Vbeta and 13 Jbeta primers. Measured with immunoSEQ multiplex PCR; TCRdb has only the in-frame clones, and not every one. The repertoire has roughly 140,000 clones, around 75% of them found once; the top ten carry around 3.2%. The sample taken for sequencing was PBMCs. These receptors originate from a human donor in good health.

This chain joins TRBV5-8 and TRBJ1-5; D unresolved. The CDR3 is made up of 16 amino acids. Germline lookup yields CDR1 SGHTS and CDR2 YDEGEE. With 2 bases removed from V and 4 bases from J, the gap between germline ends came to 16 bases. The CDR3 reads CASSFWMGSKNQPQHF. Written as DNA, the CDR3 is TGTGCCAGCAGCTTTTGGATGGGCTCGAAGAATCAGCCCCAGCATTTT.

This chain connects TRBV5-1 to TRBJ2-1, with 10 nucleotides matching TRBD1. V shed 5 bases, J shed 7 bases, and the junction held 12 bases outside the gene matches. Germline CDR1 and CDR2: SGHRS and YFSETQ. This CDR3 region has 16 residues. DNA for the CDR3: TGCGCCAGCAGTTCCGCTTATGGACAGGGGGGGAATGAGCAGTTCTTC. As protein: CASSSAYGQGGNEQFF.

The chain has TRBV30 and TRBJ1-1; D not certain. CDR3 length equals 14 residues. With 2 bases removed from V and 1 base from J, the gap between germline ends came to 11 bases. Germline values: CDR1 GTSNPN, CDR2 SVGIG (reference sequence). The CDR3 DNA reads as TGTGCCTGGAGTACCCTACGCAAGAACACTGAAGCTTTCTTT. This codes for CAWSTLRKNTEAFF.

V gene TRBV14 combines with J gene TRBJ2-7; TRBD2 aligns across 12 bases. Trimming removed 4 bases from V and 2 bases from J; junction bases left unmatched: 9. The germline V gene has CDR1 SGHDN and CDR2 FVKESK. CDR3 length equals 17 residues. The CDR3 here is CASSPWASGRGTYEQYF. The DNA for the CDR3 is TGTGCCAGCAGCCCGTGGGCTAGCGGGAGGGGGACCTACGAGCAGTACTTC.

The chain has TRBV5-4 and TRBJ2-2; a possible D gene is TRBD2 (7 bases). Trimming pared 4 bases from V and 1 base from J, leaving 8 bases between. This CDR3 contains 14 residues. Germline CDR1 is SGHNT and CDR2 is YYREEE (reference sequence). The CDR3 bases are TGTGCCAGCAGCAGGGGGGGGAACACCGGGGAGCTGTTTTTT. Translation: CASSRGGNTGELFF. Using reference TRBV5-4 and TRBJ2-2 for the parts outside the CDR3, the full variable domain is ETGVTQSPTHLIKTRGQQVTLRCSSQSGHNTVSWYQQALGQGPQFIFQYYREEENGRGNFPPRFSGLQFPNYSSELNVNALELDDSALYLCASSRGGNTGELFFGEGSRLTVL.

The J gene is TRBJ1-2, the V gene TRBV27; D may be TRBD1 (5 bases). V lost 2 bases and J lost 3, with 10 bases in between. Per germline, CDR1 MNHEY and CDR2 SMNVEV (reference sequence). The CDR3 is 14 residues long. The CDR3 protein is CASSLGGDYYGYTF. The DNA for the CDR3 is TGTGCCAGCAGTTTAGGAGGGGACTACTATGGCTACACCTTC.

In this sample, this clone turned up once. V usage is TRBV6-6 and J usage is TRBJ1-5, with TRBD1 matching over 10 bases. Germline V lookup: CDR1 MNHNY, CDR2 SVGAGI (reference sequence). V trimming: 5 bases; J trimming: 8 bases; junction bases outside the gene matches: 6. The CDR3 length is 14 residues. The CDR3 loop reads CASSQGQGMEPQHF. CDR3 in DNA: TGTGCCAGCAGTCAGGGACAGGGGATGGAGCCCCAGCATTTT.

There are a few counts of this clone. The chain is built from TRBV6-1 and TRBJ2-2; maybe TRBD2 (6 bases). Germline CDR1 is MNHNS and CDR2 is SASEGT. The CDR3 runs 16 residues. V dropped 4 bases and J dropped 6 bases, with 18 bases sitting between them. CDR3 DNA: TGTGCCAGCAGTGGGCGGGCTCCTGGGAGGTCCGGGGAGCTGTTTTTT. The encoded protein is CASSGRAPGRSGELFF.

CDR3 sequence (DNA): TGTGCCAGCAGTGTGGCAGGGAGGAACTATGGCTACACCTTC. Translation: CASSVAGRNYGYTF. The chain uses TRBV6-5 and TRBJ1-2, with D tentatively TRBD1 (5 bases). Germline V gives CDR1 MNHEY, CDR2 SVGAGI. Trimming shortened V by 5 bases and J by 2 bases, and 12 bases separated the two germline ends. The CDR3 extends over 14 amino acids.

This chain joins TRBV13 and TRBJ2-1, with 7 bases that match TRBD2. Unmatched junction bases numbered 15, after V lost 7 bases and J lost 9 bases. CDR3 length: 15 residues. Germline assignment: CDR1 PRHDT and CDR2 FYEKMQ (reference sequence). CDR3 bases: TGTGCCAGCACCCAAGGGAGGGAGGGGTTTGTTGAGCAGTTCTTC. This encodes CASTQGREGFVEQFF. Combining the CDR3 with reference TRBV13 and TRBJ2-1 gives the whole variable domain AAGVIQSPRHLIKEKRETATLKCYPIPRHDTVYWYQQGPGQDPQFLISFYEKMQSDKGSIPDRFSAQQFSDYHSELNMSSLELGDSALYFCASTQGREGFVEQFFGPGTRLTVL.

The chain links TRBV18 to TRBJ1-1, with a possible D match to TRBD1 (6 bases). V gave up 3 bases and J gave up 3 bases, with 11 bases separating them. The CDR3 extends over 14 amino acids. The germline gives CDR1 KGHSH, CDR2 LQKENI. CDR3 nucleotide sequence: TGTGCCAGCTCACCGGGGGCGGTGGACACTGAAGCTTTCTTT. This gives the protein CASSPGAVDTEAFF.

The chain carries TRBV12-5 and TRBJ2-2; perhaps TRBD2 as D (6 bases). The germline V gene encodes CDR1 LGHNT and CDR2 FRNRAP. The CDR3 runs 14 residues. Trimming stripped 7 bases from V and 7 bases from J, with 16 bases between. CDR3 amino acids: CASAPMGGFGELFF. CDR3 in DNA: TGTGCTAGTGCCCCGATGGGGGGTTTCGGGGAGCTGTTTTTT.

The genes are TRBV5-1 and TRBJ2-7; D is possibly TRBD2 (6 bases). Germline CDR1 SGHRS, CDR2 YFSETQ. This CDR3 spans 15 amino acids. Trimming removed 4 bases from V and 2 bases from J, with 16 bases in between. CDR3 protein: CASSSFLGEAYEQYF. CDR3 DNA sequence: TGCGCCAGCAGCAGTTTCCTGGGGGAGGCCTACGAGCAGTACTTC. Full variable domain (missing parts from reference TRBV5-1 and TRBJ2-7): KAGVTQTPRYLIKTRGQQVTLSCSPISGHRSVSWYQQTPGQGLQFLFEYFSETQRNKGNFPGRFSGRQFSNSRSEMNVSTLELGDSALYLCASSSFLGEAYEQYFGPGTRLTVT.

The chain is built from TRBV29-1 and TRBJ1-3; the D is unclear. The ends were cut back, 4 bases at V and 0 bases at J, with 7 bases in the middle. The CDR3 runs 13 residues. In germline, CDR1 is SQVTM, CDR2 ANQGSEA. The CDR3, as DNA: TGCAGCGTTGTGTTAAACTCTGGAAACACCATATATTTT. It encodes CSVVLNSGNTIYF. The variable domain in full, with the rest retrieved from reference TRBV29-1 and TRBJ1-3, is SAVISQKPSRDICQRGTSLTIQCQVDSQVTMMFWYRQQPGQSLTLIATANQGSEATYESGFVIDKFPISRPNLTFSTLTVSNMSPEDSSIYLCSVVLNSGNTIYFGEGSWLTVV.

The gene calls are TRBV30 and TRBJ1-1; 8 bases fit TRBD1. Germline V gene lookup returns CDR1 GTSNPN and CDR2 SVGIG (reference sequence). This CDR3 contains 15 residues. V gave up 3 bases and J gave up 2 bases; unmatched junction bases: 8. CDR3 coding DNA: TGTGCCTGGAGGGGAGACAGGGGCCTAAACACTGAAGCTTTCTTT. Protein sequence: CAWRGDRGLNTEAFF.

This clone is a singleton in its sample. This chain uses TRBV18 with TRBJ2-5; no clear D gene. The germline V gene encodes CDR1 KGHSH and CDR2 LQKENI. The length of the CDR3 is 12 residues. Between the trimmed V and J ends, which lost 3 bases and 5 bases, there was a span of 7 bases. CDR3 in DNA: TGTGCCAGCTCACCGATTGCGGAGACCCAGTACTTC. Residues: CASSPIAETQYF. The full variable domain, completed using reference TRBV18 and TRBJ2-5, is NAGVMQNPRHLVRRRGQEARLRCSPMKGHSHVYWYRQLPEEGLKFMVYLQKENIIDESGMPKERFSAEFPKEGPSILRIQQVVRGDSAAYFCASSPIAETQYFGPGTRLLVL.

The V call is TRBV27, the J call TRBJ2-5, with 12 positions matching TRBD2. Germline lookup yields CDR1 MNHEY and CDR2 SMNVEV (reference sequence). The CDR3 consists of 17 residues. V was pared by 3 bases and J by 5 bases, with 10 bases of the junction left unmatched. CDR3 in DNA: TGTGCCAGCAGTTTGGGGGCTAGCGGGGGGGCCCGGGAGACCCAGTACTTC. Amino acid sequence: CASSLGASGGARETQYF.

J is TRBJ2-3 and V is TRBV5-4, with 8 bases aligning to TRBD2. Trimming removed 1 base from V and 0 bases from J; junction bases left unmatched: 1. The CDR3 runs to 15 residues. The germline CDR1 and CDR2 sequences are SGHNT and YYREEE (reference sequence). The CDR3 loop reads CASSLLAGSTDTQYF. DNA for the CDR3: TGTGCCAGCAGCTTGTTAGCGGGGAGCACAGATACGCAGTATTTT.

This clone was counted once. The V and J genes are TRBV28 and TRBJ1-2; a possible D gene is TRBD1 (5 bases). Germline CDR1 is MDHEN and CDR2 is SYDVKM. CDR3 size: 13 residues. V lost 2 bases to trimming and J lost 6 bases, with 10 bases between them. CDR3 nucleotide sequence: TGTGCCAGCAGTTTAGGCAGGGCGGATGGCTACACCTTC. This translates into CASSLGRADGYTF.

Here the CDR3 reads CASSSNLRGQGYGYTF. The CDR3 coding sequence is TGTGCCAGCAGCTCCAACCTAAGGGGACAGGGTTATGGCTACACCTTC. V is TRBV5-4 and J is TRBJ1-2; 9 positions match TRBD1. Unmatched junction bases numbered 11, after V lost 3 bases and J lost 5 bases. This CDR3 contains 16 residues. The germline V gene encodes CDR1 SGHNT and CDR2 YYREEE (reference sequence).

The J gene is TRBJ2-7, the V gene TRBV19; weak D call: TRBD1 (5 bases). CDR3 size: 17 residues. The germline gives CDR1 LNHDA, CDR2 SQIVND (reference sequence). The V and J ends lost 5 bases and 3 bases respectively, with 23 bases between them. The CDR3 protein is CASSPGDGAGPLYEQYF. The CDR3 nucleotides are TGTGCCAGTAGTCCTGGTGATGGGGCAGGGCCCCTCTACGAGCAGTACTTC.

This chain joins TRBV19 and TRBJ2-7, with 9 bases identical to TRBD1. This CDR3 region has 15 residues. Germline V gene sequence: CDR1 LNHDA, CDR2 SQIVND (reference sequence). Trimming cost V 3 bases and J 4 bases; bases outside gene matches: 7. CDR3 in amino acids: CASSIGTGRPYEQYF. Written as DNA, the CDR3 is TGTGCCAGTAGTATCGGGACAGGGAGACCTTACGAGCAGTACTTC.

The V and J genes are TRBV19 and TRBJ2-1; a possible D gene is TRBD2 (5 bases). The germline CDR1 and CDR2 sequences are LNHDA and SQIVND (reference sequence). The CDR3 length is 16 residues. V was cut by 4 bases and J by 4 bases, with 17 bases left in between. CDR3 coding DNA: TGTGCCAGTAGTAGAGTCGGAGGAGGTACTTACAATGAGCAGTTCTTC. Its protein product is CASSRVGGGTYNEQFF.

J is TRBJ1-5 and V is TRBV30; a weak D match, TRBD1 (5 bases). Germline-derived CDR1 and CDR2 are GTSNPN and SVGIG (reference sequence). Deletions cut 2 bases from V and 5 bases from J, with 16 bases between. CDR3 size: 15 residues. CDR3 in amino acids: CAWSRRGVRDQPQHF. Written as DNA, the CDR3 is TGTGCCTGGAGTCGGCGGGGGGTTAGAGATCAGCCCCAGCATTTT. Together with reference TRBV30 and TRBJ1-5, the CDR3 gives the full variable domain: SQTIHQWPATLVQPVGSPLSLECTVEGTSNPNLYWYRQAAGRGLQLLFYSVGIGQISSEVPQNLSASRPQDRQFILSSKKLLLSDSGFYLCAWSRRGVRDQPQHFGDGTRLSIL.

This chain uses TRBV30 with TRBJ1-2, with D possibly matching TRBD1 (6 bases). Germline values: CDR1 GTSNPN, CDR2 SVGIG (reference sequence). Trimming stripped 2 bases from V and 6 bases from J, with 13 bases between. This CDR3 is built from 13 residues. As DNA, the CDR3 is TGTGCCTGGAGTTGGGCCAGGGGAGATGGCTACACCTTC. Its protein product is CAWSWARGDGYTF. Full variable domain (remainder filled in from reference TRBV30 and TRBJ1-2): SQTIHQWPATLVQPVGSPLSLECTVEGTSNPNLYWYRQAAGRGLQLLFYSVGIGQISSEVPQNLSASRPQDRQFILSSKKLLLSDSGFYLCAWSWARGDGYTFGSGTRLTVV.

The gene calls are TRBV5-4 and TRBJ1-1; unclear D gene. The CDR3 loop spans 15 amino acids. Germline V lookup: CDR1 SGHNT, CDR2 YYREEE (reference sequence). V lost 1 base and J lost 4, with 14 bases in between. The CDR3: CASSLQRTTVTEAFF. Here the CDR3 DNA reads TGTGCCAGCAGCTTGCAGCGGACGACCGTCACTGAAGCTTTCTTT.

The V and J genes are TRBV30 and TRBJ1-5; D not certain. The germline gives CDR1 GTSNPN, CDR2 SVGIG (reference sequence). CDR3 size: 15 residues. V was clipped by 1 base and J by 2 bases, with 12 bases between them. The CDR3 sequence: CAWSDGDEGNQPQHF. CDR3 in DNA: TGTGCCTGGAGTGATGGAGATGAGGGCAATCAGCCCCAGCATTTT.